The 25 T cell receptor beta chains below were found in one sample sequenced in a study of beta chain features in type 1 diabetes. Reverse transcription of all isolated RNA meant that expressed TCRB transcripts were sequenced. The table came from immunoSEQ multiplex PCR; TCRdb's copy has only in-frame clones and leaves some out. The repertoire holds 350,000 to 450,000 clones, with approximately 16% as singletons. The source material was naive CD4+ T cells from blood. Receptors were obtained from a woman aged 18-29 years in good health.

The V and J genes are TRBV7-9 and TRBJ1-1; D not resolved. The CDR3 has 15 amino acids. From germline, CDR1 is SEHNR and CDR2 FQNEAQ (reference sequence). V was trimmed by 3 bases and J by 0 bases, leaving 11 bases between them. CDR3 in DNA: TGTGCCAGCAGCTTGGTTGATTCAGTGAACACTGAAGCTTTCTTT. Translated, it gives CASSLVDSVNTEAFF.

This clone occurred a few times. The chain carries TRBV15 and TRBJ2-7, with a weak D call TRBD1 (5 bases). V shed 6 bases and J shed 0 bases, with 21 bases lying between them. The CDR3 totals 17 residues. The germline gives CDR1 LNHNV, CDR2 YYDKDF (reference sequence). CDR3 DNA: TGTGCCACCAGTCCCTTGGTAACAGGCCTCAGCTCCTACGAGCAGTACTTC. Translated, it gives CATSPLVTGLSSYEQYF.

The V gene is TRBV19, the J gene TRBJ2-7; a weak D match, TRBD2 (6 bases). With 5 bases removed from V and 0 bases from J, the gap between germline ends came to 11 bases. Germline values: CDR1 LNHDA, CDR2 SQIVND (reference sequence). The CDR3 spans 14 residues. CDR3 loop: CASSQLASSYEQYF. The CDR3 region has the DNA TGTGCCAGTAGTCAGCTAGCGAGCTCCTACGAGCAGTACTTC. The variable domain in full, completed from reference TRBV19 and TRBJ2-7, reads DGGITQSPKYLFRKEGQNVTLSCEQNLNHDAMYWYRQDPGQGLRLIYYSQIVNDFQKGDIAEGYSVSREKKESFPLTVTSAQKNPTAFYLCASSQLASSYEQYFGPGTRLTVT.

The genes are TRBV18 and TRBJ2-5; D call uncertain. The length of the CDR3 is 13 residues. The V and J ends lost 3 bases and 5 bases respectively, with 10 bases between them. In germline, CDR1 is KGHSH, CDR2 LQKENI. The CDR3 sequence: CASSPLPLETQYF. Here the CDR3 DNA reads TGTGCCAGCTCACCCCTACCGTTGGAGACCCAGTACTTC.

This clone was picked up a small number of times. This rearrangement joins TRBV11-2 to TRBJ2-4; D may be TRBD2 (5 bases). Germline values: CDR1 SGHAT, CDR2 FQNNGV. Trimming cost V 3 bases and J 7 bases, with 13 bases left between them. The CDR3 is 14 amino acids. The CDR3 spells CASSLRDWENIQYF. The CDR3 DNA is TGTGCCAGCAGCTTGAGGGATTGGGAGAACATTCAGTACTTC.

CDR3 loop: CASSPRDPRQETQYF. CDR3 nucleotides: TGTGCCAGCTCACCCCGGGATCCCCGGCAGGAGACCCAGTACTTC. The V gene is TRBV18, the J gene TRBJ2-5; D might be TRBD2 (5 bases). CDR1 and CDR2 (germline): KGHSH, LQKENI. Trimming pared 3 bases from V and 5 bases from J, leaving 16 bases between. The CDR3 runs to 15 residues.

The J gene is TRBJ2-1, the V gene TRBV29-1, with 7 bases matching TRBD1. With V trimmed by 4 bases and J by 5 bases, 8 bases remained unmatched. Germline assignment: CDR1 SQVTM and CDR2 ANQGSEA. This CDR3 contains 14 residues. The CDR3 loop reads CSVGLVGGHNEQFF. DNA of the CDR3: TGCAGCGTTGGCCTTGTAGGGGGCCACAATGAGCAGTTCTTC.

This rearrangement joins TRBV28 to TRBJ2-3, with a possible D match to TRBD2 (7 bases). The CDR3 runs 14 residues. The germline V gene has CDR1 MDHEN and CDR2 SYDVKM. With 4 bases removed from V and 1 base from J, the gap between germline ends came to 9 bases. The CDR3 region is CASSWEGGTDTQYF. The CDR3 region has the DNA TGTGCCAGCAGTTGGGAGGGGGGCACAGATACGCAGTATTTT.

This clone has only a few counts. The chain has TRBV18 and TRBJ1-1, with TRBD1 identical over 9 bases. CDR1 and CDR2 (germline): KGHSH, LQKENI. CDR3 length: 14 amino acids. Trimming cost V 4 bases and J 6 bases; bases outside gene matches: 6. CDR3 sequence reads: CASSRQGDRAEAFF. The CDR3 coding sequence is TGTGCCAGCTCACGACAGGGGGATCGCGCTGAAGCTTTCTTT.

The chain uses TRBV29-1 and TRBJ1-2; tentative D call: TRBD1 (5 bases). This CDR3 spans 14 amino acids. The germline V gene encodes CDR1 SQVTM and CDR2 ANQGSEA. The V end was cut by 6 bases, the J end by 0 bases, with 14 bases between. CDR3: CSVGGTSANYGYTF. CDR3 bases: TGCAGCGTGGGCGGGACCTCAGCTAACTATGGCTACACCTTC.

The chain carries TRBV7-2 and TRBJ1-5, with D unclear. V gave up 3 bases and J gave up 3 bases, with 15 bases separating them. The CDR3 is made up of 16 amino acids. CDR1 is SGHTA and CDR2 is FQGNSA in the germline V gene. The CDR3 nucleotides are TGTGCCAGCAGCTTCTTAATTCTACGGGACAATCAGCCCCAGCATTTT. Translated: CASSFLILRDNQPQHF.

The chain joins TRBV6-1 to TRBJ2-7; a possible D gene is TRBD1 (5 bases). Trimming removed 6 bases at V and 0 bases at J, with 9 bases between. There are 13 residues in the CDR3. Looked up from germline, CDR1 is MNHNS and CDR2 is SASEGT. The CDR3 protein is CASRTVLSYEQYF. CDR3 DNA sequence: TGTGCCAGCAGGACAGTTCTCTCCTACGAGCAGTACTTC.

This clone has more than one count but fewer than ten. The genes are TRBV15 and TRBJ2-1; TRBD2 might be the D (5 bases). The V gene's germline CDR1 is LNHNV and CDR2 YYDKDF (reference sequence). The CDR3 runs 14 residues. The ends were cut back, 4 bases at V and 5 bases at J, with 12 bases in the middle. CDR3 in DNA: TGTGCCACCAGCACCTGGAGGTCCAACAATGAGCAGTTCTTC. It yields the protein CATSTWRSNNEQFF.

In this sample, this clone turned up a few times. This chain joins TRBV7-8 and TRBJ2-3; 9 bases line up with TRBD2. V was clipped by 5 bases and J by 6 bases; unmatched bases: 9. The CDR3 loop spans 15 amino acids. CDR1 SGHVS and CDR2 FQNEAQ come from the germline V gene. Here the CDR3 DNA reads TGTGCCAGCAGCCCCACCAGCGGGAGGATGGATACGCAGTATTTT. Protein: CASSPTSGRMDTQYF.

This clone occurred a few times. The chain is built from TRBV29-1 and TRBJ1-1; a weak D match, TRBD1 (6 bases). This CDR3 has 13 amino acids. Per the germline V gene, CDR1 is SQVTM and CDR2 is ANQGSEA. Between the trimmed V and J ends, which lost 5 bases and 0 bases, there was a span of 10 bases. The CDR3 loop reads CSVLDRMNTEAFF. CDR3 coding DNA: TGCAGCGTTCTGGACAGAATGAACACTGAAGCTTTCTTT.

The sample holds a few counts of this clone. The rearrangement joins TRBV28 to TRBJ2-5, with TRBD2 as a possible D gene (6 bases). From germline, CDR1 is MDHEN and CDR2 SYDVKM. This CDR3 is 13 amino acids long. With 5 bases removed from V and 5 bases from J, the gap between germline ends came to 12 bases. The CDR3 loop reads CASSLGGLETQYF. The DNA of the CDR3 is TGTGCCAGCAGTCTCGGGGGATTGGAGACCCAGTACTTC.

The chain carries TRBV10-3 and TRBJ2-1, with 13 bases lining up with TRBD2. The CDR3 is made up of 16 amino acids. Trimming cost V 0 bases and J 10 bases; bases outside gene matches: 6. From germline, CDR1 is ENHRY and CDR2 SYGVKD. The CDR3 bases are TGTGCCATCAGTGAGTCGATACTAGCGGGAGGGGGCGAGCAGTTCTTC. Translation gives CAISESILAGGGEQFF.

This chain links TRBV9 with TRBJ1-4; D call uncertain. CDR3 length: 14 residues. Germline loops: CDR1 SGDLS, CDR2 YYNGEE. V lost 0 bases, J lost 5 bases, and 8 bases lay in between. This chain's CDR3 is CASSVGGQNEKLFF. Written as DNA, the CDR3 is TGTGCCAGCAGCGTAGGAGGGCAGAATGAAAAACTGTTTTTT.

The chain carries TRBV5-1 and TRBJ2-7, with D unclear. Per the germline V gene, CDR1 is SGHRS and CDR2 is YFSETQ. The CDR3 extends over 14 amino acids. V lost 1 base to trimming and J lost 0 bases, with 8 bases between them. DNA of the CDR3: TGCGCCAGCAGCTTGCAGACATTCTCCTACGAGCAGTACTTC. Translated: CASSLQTFSYEQYF.

Written as DNA, the CDR3 is TGTGCCAGCAGTTACTCATACGGACAGGGGGCTGGAGGCTACACCTTC. It encodes CASSYSYGQGAGGYTF. V usage is TRBV6-5 and J usage is TRBJ1-2; 11 nucleotides align to TRBD1. The trim removed 0 bases at V and 8 bases at J, leaving 8 bases unmatched. CDR3 length: 16 residues. Germline assignment: CDR1 MNHEY and CDR2 SVGAGI.

This clone was counted between two and nine times. This rearrangement joins TRBV29-1 to TRBJ2-2; D gene uncertain. Looked up from germline, CDR1 is SQVTM and CDR2 is ANQGSEA. Trimming pared 5 bases from V and 4 bases from J, leaving 8 bases between. The CDR3 sequence is 12 residues long. The CDR3 DNA reads TGCAGCGTTACAGTCCTCACCGGGGAGCTGTTTTTT. It specifies CSVTVLTGELFF.

This clone was counted a few times. The rearrangement uses TRBV11-1 and TRBJ2-2; 11 bases map to TRBD2. The CDR3 has 17 amino acids. V lost 5 bases to trimming and J lost 1 base; unmatched junction nucleotides: 6. Germline V gene sequence: CDR1 SGHAT, CDR2 FQDESV (reference sequence). Written as DNA, the CDR3 is TGTGCCAGCAGCCCTAACGGACTAGCGGGGAACACCGGGGAGCTGTTTTTT. This sequence encodes CASSPNGLAGNTGELFF.

The chain carries TRBV29-1 and TRBJ2-5, with TRBD2 as a possible D gene (5 bases). Germline assignment: CDR1 SQVTM and CDR2 ANQGSEA. The CDR3 covers 14 residues. Trimming left V 4 bases short and J 3 bases short, with 15 bases between. DNA of the CDR3: TGCAGCGTTGGGCGGGTCTATTCGAAAGAGACCCAGTACTTC. It is translated as CSVGRVYSKETQYF.

This clone showed up just a few times. Here the CDR3 DNA reads TGTGCCAGCATAACAGTGAACACTGAAGCTTTCTTT. It yields the protein CASITVNTEAFF. This rearrangement joins TRBV28 to TRBJ1-1; D is undetermined. Germline V gene lookup returns CDR1 MDHEN and CDR2 SYDVKM. V was clipped by 7 bases and J by 0 bases, with 6 bases between them. The CDR3 length is 12 residues.

In this sample, this clone turned up a few times. The chain links TRBV29-1 to TRBJ1-2, with D perhaps TRBD1 (6 bases). This CDR3 region has 15 residues. With 5 bases removed from V and 0 bases from J, the gap between germline ends came to 16 bases. The germline V gene has CDR1 SQVTM and CDR2 ANQGSEA. CDR3 sequence (DNA): TGCAGCGTTCGCCGGACAGTTTCCGCTAACTATGGCTACACCTTC. Encoded protein: CSVRRTVSANYGYTF.